One sample yielded the 5 T cell receptor beta chains listed below, sequenced in a study of long-term antiretroviral therapy in people with HIV. Sequencing relied on immunoSEQ assay v3.0, run at survey level. The method was immunoSEQ multiplex PCR; TCRdb's version includes in-frame clones alone and lacks a portion of them. The sample has 20,000 to 25,000 clones, around 83% seen once. The sequencing used unsorted PBMCs, collected 0.2 years after starting antiretroviral therapy. The receptors were sampled from a woman in her twenties or thirties with HIV.

The chain joins TRBV7-2 to TRBJ1-2; unclear D gene. This CDR3 is built from 16 residues. Germline lookup yields CDR1 SGHTA and CDR2 FQGNSA. V was pared by 2 bases and J by 4 bases, with 17 bases between. The CDR3 protein is CASSLPGRGEGYGYTF. The CDR3 nucleotides are TGTGCCAGCAGCTTACCGGGCCGCGGGGAAGGCTATGGCTACACCTTC.

In DNA form, the CDR3 reads TGTGCCAGCTCACCACCGGTCAGACCTGAAGCTTTCTTT. Its protein is CASSPPVRPEAFF. This rearrangement joins TRBV18 to TRBJ1-1, with unresolved D. Germline V CDR1 and CDR2: KGHSH, LQKENI. The CDR3 consists of 13 residues. Deletions cut 0 bases from V and 6 bases from J, with 8 bases between.

The genes are TRBV2 and TRBJ1-2, with D maybe TRBD1 (6 bases). V was cut by 8 bases and J by 0 bases, with 22 bases left in between. The CDR3 has 17 amino acids. CDR1 and CDR2 (germline): SNHLY, FYNNEI. The CDR3 DNA reads as TGTGCCAGCTTCTTTGCCGAGAATCGGGGGCCTAACTATGGCTACACCTTC. Translation gives CASFFAENRGPNYGYTF.

The V call is TRBV19, the J call TRBJ2-3; the D gene is possibly TRBD2 (6 bases). Per germline, CDR1 LNHDA and CDR2 SQIVND (reference sequence). The CDR3 has 15 amino acids. Between the trimmed V and J ends, which lost 7 bases and 3 bases, there was a span of 17 bases. The CDR3 nucleotides read TGTGCCAGTATGCCAGAGGGACTTATAACAGATACGCAGTATTTT. Amino acid sequence: CASMPEGLITDTQYF.

The rearrangement links TRBV18 to TRBJ1-5, with no clear D. Trimming took off 1 base at V and 5 bases at J, with 6 bases between the two ends. Per the germline V gene, CDR1 is KGHSH and CDR2 is LQKENI. The length of the CDR3 is 13 residues. CDR3 in amino acids: CASSPREDQPQHF. In DNA, the CDR3 is TGTGCCAGCTCACCACGGGAGGATCAGCCCCAGCATTTT.